Listed here are 5 T cell receptor beta chains from one sample, sequenced in a study of cytomegalovirus exposure and HLA in healthy donors. The PCR was carried out with 60 Vbeta primers and 13 Jbeta primers. The data were produced by immunoSEQ multiplex PCR, yet TCRdb's version contains in-frame clones alone and is incomplete. The sample lists 100,000 to 150,000 clones; about two thirds were seen once. Material: PBMCs. The source of these receptors is a woman between 55 and 75 years old in good health and CMV-seropositive.

This clone was picked up one time. J is TRBJ2-2 and V is TRBV5-1; D perhaps matches TRBD2 (5 bases). The CDR3 runs 13 residues. The germline CDR1 and CDR2 sequences are SGHRS and YFSETQ. V lost 4 bases, J lost 6 bases, and 10 bases lay in between. Here the CDR3 DNA reads TGCGCCAGCAGCCCCCGGGAACCCGGGGAGCTGTTTTTT. It specifies CASSPREPGELFF.

The rearrangement joins TRBV7-9 to TRBJ2-2, with 9 bases identical to TRBD1. The germline gives CDR1 SEHNR, CDR2 FQNEAQ (reference sequence). The CDR3 sequence is 15 residues long. Losses at the gene ends were 4 bases for V and 5 bases for J; bases not matched to a gene: 5. CDR3 nucleotides: TGTGCCAGCAGCTACAGACAGGGGGTGACCGGGGAGCTGTTTTTT. It codes for CASSYRQGVTGELFF.

The rearrangement joins TRBV18 to TRBJ1-5; 8 positions agree with TRBD1. V dropped 3 bases and J dropped 9; count of bases not matched to a gene: 19. CDR1 and CDR2 from the germline V gene are KGHSH and LQKENI. The CDR3 is made up of 18 amino acids. CDR3 nucleotides: TGTGCCAGCTCACCGGGACAGGAGATCTTTGGGAACCTGGGGCCCCAGCATTTT. Amino acids: CASSPGQEIFGNLGPQHF.

The rearrangement joins TRBV6-1 to TRBJ1-2, with 12 positions matching TRBD1. This CDR3 is 17 amino acids long. Per germline, CDR1 MNHNS and CDR2 SASEGT. J lost 7 bases, V lost 1 base, and 10 bases had no gene match. CDR3 sequence (DNA): TGTGCCAGCAGTGAAGTATTTGTGGGACAGGGGGCTAGTGGCTACACCTTC. Translated: CASSEVFVGQGASGYTF.

The rearrangement uses TRBV14 and TRBJ2-5, with TRBD1 matching over 10 bases. TRBJ2-7 explains the end of the DNA better; the J call may be wrong. The germline CDR1 and CDR2 sequences are SGHDN and FVKESK. This CDR3 has 15 residues. CDR3 sequence reads: CASSQVGQGTYEQYF. CDR3 nucleotide sequence: TGTGCCAGCAGCCAAGTGGGACAGGGGACCTACGAGCAGTACTTC.